The clone carrying this T cell receptor beta chain showed up just a few times. The antigen remains unidentified. The sample comes from a study of T-cell memory formation after mild COVID-19. Whole-study context: TCR clusters showed largely donor specificity.

Germline V gene sequence: CDR1 SEHNR, CDR2 FQNEAQ (reference sequence). Trimming at V came to 4 bases and at J to 0 bases, leaving 4 bases not matched to a gene. CDR3 length: 16 amino acids. Each CDR3 protein gets one entry after TCRdb re-called the 5' RACE reads with MiXCR. The profile shows fewer than 350,000 distinct CDR3 sequences, around 8% of them singletons. Study-wide results and limits: Nothing showed for sure that second-wave clones peaking on day 37 were SARS-CoV-2 specific.

The sequence was collected from a man in his late teens or twenties who had mild COVID-19 (a few samples of this study predate the infection). Cell type and time point are not known. Sequenced sample: PBMCs or a T cell subset sorted from them (not recorded which). The chain is built from TRBV7-9 and TRBJ2-5; 11 bases line up with TRBD2. CDR3 DNA sequence: TGTGCCAGCAGCTCCCGACTAGCGGGGTACCAAGAGACCCAGTACTTC. As protein: CASSSRLAGYQETQYF.